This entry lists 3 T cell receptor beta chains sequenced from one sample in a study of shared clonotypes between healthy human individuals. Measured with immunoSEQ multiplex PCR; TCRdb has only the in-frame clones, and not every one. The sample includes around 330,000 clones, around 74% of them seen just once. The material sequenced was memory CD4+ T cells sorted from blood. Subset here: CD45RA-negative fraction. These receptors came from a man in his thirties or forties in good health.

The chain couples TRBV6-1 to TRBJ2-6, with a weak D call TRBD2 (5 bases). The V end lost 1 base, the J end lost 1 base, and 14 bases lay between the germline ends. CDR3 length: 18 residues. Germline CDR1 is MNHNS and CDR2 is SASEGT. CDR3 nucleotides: TGTGCCAGCAGTGAAGTCGGCTGGGGAGCGTCTGGGGCCAACGTCCTGACTTTC. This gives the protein CASSEVGWGASGANVLTF.

The CDR3 DNA reads TGTGCCAGCAGCCAATACTGGAGTATGGACTACGAGCAGTACTTC. Its translation is CASSQYWSMDYEQYF. V usage is TRBV16 and J usage is TRBJ2-7; no clear D. Trimming removed 1 base at V and 3 bases at J, with 13 bases between. The CDR3 runs to 15 residues. Germline V lookup: CDR1 KGHSY, CDR2 FQNENV.

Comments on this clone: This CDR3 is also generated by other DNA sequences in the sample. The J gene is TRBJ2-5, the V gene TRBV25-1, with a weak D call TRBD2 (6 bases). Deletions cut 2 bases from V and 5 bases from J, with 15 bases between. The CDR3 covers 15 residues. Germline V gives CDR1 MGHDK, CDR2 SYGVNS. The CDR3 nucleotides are TGTGCCAGCAGTGAAGATGGGCCCGGAGGGGAGACCCAGTACTTC. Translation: CASSEDGPGGETQYF.